The TCR beta chain described here comes from a study of OX40 agonist ivuxolimab in advanced cancers. Study-level background: Ivuxolimab was administered intravenously to patients at 0.01 to 10 mg/kg every 2 weeks.

Patients had blood sampled at baseline and again on cycle 4 day 1 and cycle 7 day 1. Clones were sequenced by immunoSEQ multiplex PCR, and TCRdb holds only the in-frame ones, with some missing. Found here are tens of thousands of clones, almost 95% of them singletons; the top ten hold less than 20%. Only a few counts were recorded for this clone. The source was CD4+ or CD8+ T cells sorted from blood, collected in a trial of the OX40 agonist ivuxolimab. The receptor comes from an adult with an advanced solid tumor such as melanoma, head and neck, liver or kidney cancer.

The CDR3 loop reads CASSGGMYTEAFF. In DNA form, the CDR3 reads TGTGCCAGCAGTGGAGGGATGTACACTGAAGCTTTCTTT. The chain recombines TRBV6-1 with TRBJ1-1; D is uncertain. Germline lookup yields CDR1 MNHNS and CDR2 SASEGT. The CDR3 has 13 residues. V was shortened by 4 bases and J by 3 bases, with 9 bases between the two germline ends.